This T cell receptor (beta chain) appears in the sequencing data of a study of T-cell reconstitution after alpha-beta-depleted transplantation in children. Broader study findings: Reportedly, roughly two months post-transplant, alpha-beta T cells arose from several hundred expanded graft clones. It was newly produced T cells that mostly accounted for T-cell counts and diversity one year after transplant. It was surviving recipient T cells and thymic progenitors that gave some patients high TCRbeta diversity at day 60.

Construction of the TCRbeta library involved unique molecular identifiers. One entry per CDR3 protein, called by TCRdb with MiXCR from the PCR reads. The sample gives under 750,000 distinct CDR3 sequences, about 23% of which show up once; 12% to 15% is in the top ten. The V gene end was trimmed by 1 base and the J gene end by 2 bases; junction bases not matched to a gene: 6. The V gene's germline CDR1 is LGHNA and CDR2 YNFKEQ. This CDR3 contains 17 residues. Remarks on this clonotype: Its target is unknown.

The chain is built from TRBV4-2 and TRBJ2-1; 9 nucleotides agree with TRBD2. Sequenced material: PBMCs, mostly from graft donor cells, taken 360 days after TCRalphabeta/CD19-depleted stem cell transplant. This TCR came from a boy under three years old who had a stem cell transplant for acute myeloid leukemia, so the T cells may come from the graft donor. The CDR3 region is CASSQVVTSGTYNEQFF. In nucleotides, the CDR3 is TGTGCCAGCAGCCAAGTAGTGACTAGCGGAACCTACAATGAGCAGTTCTTC.